The 20 T cell receptor beta chains presented below share a single source sample, sequenced in a study of blood T cell repertoires in COVID-19. Only in-frame clones appear in the TCRdb table, and some are missing; sequencing was by immunoSEQ multiplex PCR. This table has roughly 350,000 clones, more than 75% appearing once. The source material was peripheral blood. These receptors all stem from a woman aged 18-35 years who had recovered from COVID-19.

J is TRBJ2-3 and V is TRBV10-1, with 7 nucleotides matching TRBD2. This CDR3 has 15 amino acids. CDR1 and CDR2 from the germline V gene are WNHNN and SYGVQD (reference sequence). Unmatched junction bases numbered 4, after V lost 4 bases and J lost 0 bases. CDR3 region: CASSGSSGSTDTQYF. The DNA for the CDR3 is TGCGCCAGCAGTGGCTCTAGCGGTAGCACAGATACGCAGTATTTT.

This clone was picked up one time. The rearrangement joins TRBV24-1 to TRBJ2-1, with 8 bases aligning to TRBD1. V lost 3 bases to trimming and J lost 1 base; unmatched junction nucleotides: 1. CDR1 is KGHDR, CDR2 SFDVKD, per germline. The CDR3 spans 15 residues. The DNA for the CDR3 is TGTGCCACCAGTGATCAGGGGGCATCCTACAATGAGCAGTTCTTC. Its protein product is CATSDQGASYNEQFF.

This sequence joins TRBV6-5 and TRBJ2-1; the match to TRBD2 covers 8 bases. V shed 4 bases, J shed 8 bases, and the junction held 10 bases outside the gene matches. Germline CDR1 is MNHEY and CDR2 is SVGAGI. The CDR3 is 15 amino acids. CDR3 bases: TGTGCCAGCAGTTCCGGGCAGCGGGAGCTCCATGAGCAGTTCTTC. This encodes CASSSGQRELHEQFF.

The rearrangement joins TRBV9 to TRBJ2-2, with 9 bases that match TRBD2. Trimming cost V 0 bases and J 4 bases; bases outside gene matches: 10. CDR3 length: 18 amino acids. The germline CDR1 and CDR2 sequences are SGDLS and YYNGEE. CDR3 sequence (DNA): TGTGCCAGCAGCGTAGCCCCTAGCGGGACGAGTGGCACCGGGGAGCTGTTTTTT. Residues: CASSVAPSGTSGTGELFF.

J is TRBJ2-3 and V is TRBV19; perhaps TRBD1 as D (5 bases). The CDR3 runs to 13 residues. Trimming shortened V by 6 bases and J by 1 base, and 8 bases separated the two germline ends. Germline CDR1 reads LNHDA; CDR2 reads SQIVND (reference sequence). The CDR3 nucleotides are TGTGCCAGTAGAGGGGTAGGCACAGATACGCAGTATTTT. Protein product: CASRGVGTDTQYF.

The rearrangement links TRBV3-1 (or the pseudogene TRBV3-2) to TRBJ2-3; 9 nucleotides align to TRBD1. Germline V gene data show CDR1 as LGHDT and CDR2 as YNNKEL (reference sequence). The CDR3 length is 17 residues. Losses at the gene ends were 2 bases for V and 1 base for J; bases not matched to a gene: 7. The CDR3 reads CASSQRAGQGCTDTQYF. The CDR3 region has the DNA TGTGCCAGCAGCCAACGGGCGGGACAGGGATGCACAGATACGCAGTATTTT.

The V gene is TRBV27, the J gene TRBJ1-1, with 9 bases matching TRBD1. V shed 6 bases and J 9 bases; nucleotides not matched to a gene: 5. Germline CDR1 is MNHEY and CDR2 is SMNVEV (reference sequence). This CDR3 spans 12 amino acids. The CDR3 region has the DNA TGTGCCAGCAGCCCACAGGGGGCTCAAGCTTTCTTT. This sequence encodes CASSPQGAQAFF.

DNA of the CDR3: TGTGCCAGCAGTTCCCGGACAGGGTCTGGGGCCAACGTCCTGACTTTC. Its translation is CASSSRTGSGANVLTF. This chain connects TRBV2 to TRBJ2-6; 8 positions match TRBD1. The germline CDR1 and CDR2 sequences are SNHLY and FYNNEI. CDR3 length: 16 amino acids. Unmatched junction bases numbered 4, after V lost 5 bases and J lost 1 base.

This chain links TRBV4-3 with TRBJ2-2; weak D call: TRBD2 (5 bases). This CDR3 spans 17 amino acids. The germline V gene has CDR1 LGHNA and CDR2 YSLEER. V lost 0 bases to trimming and J lost 6 bases, with 17 bases between them. This chain's CDR3 is CASSQETLPYGAGELFF. DNA for the CDR3: TGCGCCAGCAGCCAAGAAACCCTCCCTTACGGGGCCGGGGAGCTGTTTTTT.

V and J are TRBV18 and TRBJ2-7; D unresolved. CDR1 and CDR2 (germline): KGHSH, LQKENI. The CDR3 length is 12 residues. Trimming pared 5 bases from V and 5 bases from J, leaving 10 bases between. The CDR3 nucleotides are TGTGCCAGCTCAGGTGGAGCACACGAGCAGTACGTC. Protein product: CASSGGAHEQYV.

This chain joins TRBV2 and TRBJ2-1; the match to TRBD2 covers 7 bases. This CDR3 is 16 amino acids long. V lost 3 bases, J lost 4 bases, and 9 bases stayed unmatched. CDR1 and CDR2 from the germline V gene are SNHLY and FYNNEI. CDR3 residues: CASSESAAGVYNEQFF. The CDR3 DNA follows: TGTGCCAGCAGTGAGTCCGCGGCGGGAGTGTACAATGAGCAGTTCTTC.

The V and J genes are TRBV12-5 and TRBJ1-2; D ambiguous. The CDR3 contains 17 residues. Germline CDR1 is LGHNT and CDR2 is FRNRAP. V lost 1 base, J lost 0 bases, and 15 bases lay in between. Here the CDR3 reads CASGLGPLPTSNYGYTF. DNA of the CDR3: TGTGCTAGTGGTTTGGGGCCCCTTCCCACCTCTAACTATGGCTACACCTTC.

The gene calls are TRBV5-1 and TRBJ1-2; 9 positions agree with TRBD1. Trimming took 5 bases from V and 5 from J; bases not matched to a gene: 4. CDR3 length equals 13 residues. Germline-derived CDR1 and CDR2 are SGHRS and YFSETQ. The CDR3 DNA reads TGCGCCAGCAGTCCCGGGACAGGGTATGGCTACACCTTC. Its translation is CASSPGTGYGYTF.

In its sample, this clone was seen once. This chain connects TRBV5-4 to TRBJ2-1, with TRBD1 matching 9 bases. The germline CDR1 and CDR2 sequences are SGHNT and YYREEE (reference sequence). The CDR3 has 19 amino acids. Trimming at V came to 3 bases and at J to 8 bases, leaving 21 bases not matched to a gene. The CDR3 spells CASSSNVPMAGQGLDEQFF. The CDR3 DNA reads as TGTGCCAGCAGCTCAAATGTACCAATGGCGGGACAGGGTTTGGATGAGCAGTTCTTC.

The gene calls are TRBV4-1 and TRBJ1-2; 8 bases align to TRBD1. This CDR3 is 15 amino acids long. Per the germline V gene, CDR1 is MGHRA and CDR2 is YSYEKL. After removal of 0 bases from V and 4 bases from J, the junction contained 4 bases not matched to a gene. In nucleotides, the CDR3 is TGCGCCAGCAGCCAAGATGACAGGGGATTCTATGGCTACACCTTC. Amino acid sequence: CASSQDDRGFYGYTF.

The genes are TRBV2 and TRBJ2-1; 10 nucleotides align to TRBD2. This CDR3 has 15 residues. Germline V gene lookup returns CDR1 SNHLY and CDR2 FYNNEI. V dropped 8 bases and J dropped 7; count of bases not matched to a gene: 11. The CDR3 region is CASWVSGRAGNEQFF. The CDR3 DNA follows: TGTGCCAGCTGGGTAAGCGGGAGGGCAGGGAATGAGCAGTTCTTC.

V is TRBV7-2 and J is TRBJ1-1; 7 nucleotides line up with TRBD1. Germline V gene lookup returns CDR1 SGHTA and CDR2 FQGNSA. With V trimmed by 2 bases and J by 5 bases, 8 bases remained unmatched. CDR3 length: 15 amino acids. CDR3 protein: CASSLNRGGETEAFF. CDR3 in DNA: TGTGCCAGCAGCTTAAACAGGGGTGGCGAGACTGAAGCTTTCTTT.

V is TRBV19 and J is TRBJ2-7, with unresolved D. Trimming took 6 bases from V and 2 from J, leaving 23 bases between them. Germline V gene data show CDR1 as LNHDA and CDR2 as SQIVND (reference sequence). The CDR3 spans 17 residues. The CDR3 DNA reads TGTGCCAGTAGAATTTCTTCGGATGAGGTTTTAGCCTACGAGCAGTACGTC. This sequence encodes CASRISSDEVLAYEQYV.

This chain links TRBV9 with TRBJ2-2; D not resolved. Per the germline V gene, CDR1 is SGDLS and CDR2 is YYNGEE. The V end was cut by 0 bases, the J end by 1 base, with 4 bases between. The CDR3 length is 14 residues. CDR3 nucleotide sequence: TGTGCCAGCAGCGTAGATAGGAACACCGGGGAGCTGTTTTTT. This gives the protein CASSVDRNTGELFF.

The chain has TRBV13 and TRBJ2-5; 8 bases line up with TRBD1. Germline CDR1 and CDR2: PRHDT and FYEKMQ (reference sequence). The trim removed 4 bases at V and 4 bases at J, leaving 8 bases unmatched. The CDR3 sequence is 15 residues long. This CDR3 is CASSSTWTGRETQYF. Written as DNA, the CDR3 is TGTGCCAGCAGCTCCACGTGGACAGGGAGAGAGACCCAGTACTTC.